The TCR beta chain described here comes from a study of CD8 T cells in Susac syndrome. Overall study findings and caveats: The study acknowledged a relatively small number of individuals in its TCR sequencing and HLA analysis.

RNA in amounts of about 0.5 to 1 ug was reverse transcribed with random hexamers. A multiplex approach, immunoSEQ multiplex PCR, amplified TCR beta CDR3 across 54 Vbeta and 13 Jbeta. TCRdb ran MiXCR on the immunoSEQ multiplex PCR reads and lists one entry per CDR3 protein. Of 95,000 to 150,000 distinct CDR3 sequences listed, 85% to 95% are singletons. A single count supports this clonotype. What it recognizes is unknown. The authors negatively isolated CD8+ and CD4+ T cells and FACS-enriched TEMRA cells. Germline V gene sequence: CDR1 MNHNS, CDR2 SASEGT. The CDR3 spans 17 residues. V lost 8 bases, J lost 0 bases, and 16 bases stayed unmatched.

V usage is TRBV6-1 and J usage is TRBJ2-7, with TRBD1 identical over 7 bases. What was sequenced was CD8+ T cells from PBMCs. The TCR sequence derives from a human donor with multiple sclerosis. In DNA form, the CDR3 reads TGTGCCAGCCATAAGCTGGGACGGACAGGATTCTCCTACGAGCAGTACTTC. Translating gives CASHKLGRTGFSYEQYF.